These T cell receptor beta chains were read from a single sample in a study of vaccination effects on CD4 cells after COVID-19. Their antigen targets remain unknown. The repertoire was sequenced with immunoSEQ multiplex PCR; TCRdb's copy has only in-frame clones and lacks some. The repertoire holds roughly 70,000 clones, with roughly three quarters as singletons. The sample here was CD4+ T cells from PBMCs cultured with HCoV-OC43 spike peptides, taken after COVID-19 vaccination. The receptors come from a human donor who received a COVID-19 vaccine. Both conserved end residues are part of each CDR3. A D gene is named only where the DNA matches it firmly. Only part of the rows carry a size: once, few, many, or a class if the clone is expanded.

size	D	J	V	DNA	CDR3
NA	NA	TRBJ2-5	TRBV5-1	TGCGCCAGCAGCTCCGGGATGCGAGAGACCCAGTACTTC	CASSSGMRETQYF
once	TRBD1	TRBJ1-5	TRBV6-1	TGTGCCAGCAGTGACCTAGGGGACAGCCGCAATCAGCCCCAGCATTTT	CASSDLGDSRNQPQHF
NA	NA	TRBJ2-5	TRBV25-1	TGTGCCAGCAGTGGGGGGATGAAGACCCAGTACTTC	CASSGGMKTQYF
NA	NA	TRBJ1-2	TRBV11-2	TGTGCCAGCGCAAGCTTGTCGGGGACGTTTGGCTACACCTTC	CASASLSGTFGYTF
NA	TRBD1	TRBJ2-2	TRBV7-9	TGTGCCAGCAGCTTCGTGACAGGGGCAACCGGGGAGCTGTTTTTT	CASSFVTGATGELFF
few	NA	TRBJ1-2	TRBV18	TGTGCCAGCTCACAAGACAGAAACTATGGCTACACCTTC	CASSQDRNYGYTF
NA	NA	TRBJ2-4	TRBV28	TGTGCCAGCAGTCCCCCGGGACTAGCCAAAAACATTCAGTACTTC	CASSPPGLAKNIQYF
NA	TRBD2	TRBJ2-5	TRBV4-2	TGTGCCAGCAGCACCCTTTCGGGGGGCCAAGAGACCCAGTACTTC	CASSTLSGGQETQYF
NA	NA	TRBJ1-6	TRBV2	TGTGCCAGCGCCAGCTTCAACGGTTCACCCCTCCACTTT	CASASFNGSPLHF
NA	NA	TRBJ2-1	TRBV7-8	TGTGCCAGCCGAGGGGGAGTTGGCTCCTACAATGAGCAGTTCTTC	CASRGGVGSYNEQFF
NA	NA	TRBJ2-3	TRBV9	TGTGCCAGCAGCGTAGAGGGACGGGTCACAGATACGCAGTATTTT	CASSVEGRVTDTQYF
NA	NA	TRBJ1-1	TRBV4-3	TGCGCCAGCAGCCGCGACGGGGGGGACACTGAAGCTTTCTTT	CASSRDGGDTEAFF
NA	NA	TRBJ1-6	TRBV6-5	TGTGCCAGCATGGTCGAAGGCTCCTATAATTCACCCCTCCACTTT	CASMVEGSYNSPLHF
NA	TRBD1	TRBJ2-5	TRBV6-1	TGTGCCAGCAGTGAAATGTCGGGCAGGGGGCAAGAGACCCAGTACTTC	CASSEMSGRGQETQYF
NA	NA	TRBJ2-3	TRBV10-1	TGCGCCAGCAGTGAGTCGTCTAGACCCAGCACAGATACGCAGTATTTT	CASSESSRPSTDTQYF
NA	TRBD2	TRBJ2-5	TRBV4-1	TGCGCCAGCAGCCAAGTCCGGGGGGGATTGGTTGTAGAGACCCAGTACTTC	CASSQVRGGLVVETQYF
NA	NA	TRBJ1-6	TRBV3-1/TRBV3-2	TGTGCCAGCAGCCAACAGGGCTTCGATTCACCCCTCCACTTT	CASSQQGFDSPLHF
NA	NA	TRBJ2-6	TRBV19	TGTGCCAGTAGCATTGGCACAATCTCTGGGGCCAACGTCCTGACTTTC	CASSIGTISGANVLTF
NA	NA	TRBJ1-2	TRBV5-1	TGCGCCAGCAGCTTGGACCAGAACTATGGCTACACCTTC	CASSLDQNYGYTF
NA	TRBD1	TRBJ1-1	TRBV19	TGTGCCAGTACCCTTTGGGGGACAGGGTCTTCCACTGAAGCTTTCTTT	CASTLWGTGSSTEAFF
NA	TRBD1	TRBJ2-5	TRBV19	TGTGCCAGGAGACAGGGCATTCGTTGTAAAGAGACCCAGTACTTC	CARRQGIRCKETQYF
NA	TRBD1	TRBJ1-2	TRBV29-1	TGCAGCGTTGGGGGGGCCCGGACAGGGGTCCGCGGGAACTATGGCTACACCTTC	CSVGGARTGVRGNYGYTF
NA	NA	TRBJ1-6	TRBV2	TGTGCCAGCTCTAGCAGGATGGAATTGAATTCACCCCTCCACTTT	CASSSRMELNSPLHF
NA	NA	TRBJ2-6	TRBV28	TGTGCCAGCAGGAGGGGCTCTGGGGCCAACGTCCTGACTTTC	CASRRGSGANVLTF
once	NA	TRBJ1-4	TRBV21-1	TGTGCCAGCAGCAAACGAGACAGGGGCCAACCTGCAACTAATGAAAAACTGTTTTTT	CASSKRDRGQPATNEKLFF
few	NA	TRBJ2-2	TRBV30	TGTGCCTGGAGCCTTTGGGATACCGGGGAGCTGTTTTTT	CAWSLWDTGELFF
NA	NA	TRBJ1-2	TRBV6-5	TGTGCCAGCAGGATGGACACTAACTATGGCTACACCTTC	CASRMDTNYGYTF
NA	TRBD1	TRBJ1-5	TRBV6-5	TGTGCCAGCGGATCGGGACAGTCTAACAATCAGCCCCAGCATTTT	CASGSGQSNNQPQHF
NA	TRBD1	TRBJ1-2	TRBV30	TGTGCCTGGACGACCAGGGGGCCTGGCTACACCTTC	CAWTTRGPGYTF
NA	NA	TRBJ2-3	TRBV7-6	TGTGCCAGCAGCTTAACCTCTTTGGGCACAGATACGCAGTATTTT	CASSLTSLGTDTQYF
NA	NA	TRBJ1-4	TRBV5-1	TGCGCCAGCAGAGAACAGGCTAGTAATGAAAAACTGTTTTTT	CASREQASNEKLFF
once	TRBD1	TRBJ1-1	TRBV30	TGTGCCTGGAGTGTCCAGCCGGGACAGGGGAACACTGAAGCTTTCTTT	CAWSVQPGQGNTEAFF
NA	NA	TRBJ1-4	TRBV28	TGTGCCAGCAGTTTAGCTGGGGGGGAGGAGGAAAAACTGTTTTTT	CASSLAGGEEEKLFF
NA	TRBD2	TRBJ2-3	TRBV28	TGTGCCAGCAGTCCTAATAGCGGGGGGGCCGATTGGGTTACGCAGTATTTT	CASSPNSGGADWVTQYF
NA	NA	TRBJ1-2	TRBV12-3/TRBV12-4	TGTGCCAGCAGCCTCAGGGCCGGCTATGGCTACACCTTC	CASSLRAGYGYTF
NA	NA	TRBJ2-2	TRBV6-5	TGTGCCAGCTCCCCATGGGGCAGTGGGACCGGGGAGCTGTTTTTT	CASSPWGSGTGELFF
NA	NA	TRBJ1-1	TRBV12-5	TGTGCTAGTGGTCTGGCCGGGACACTGAACACTGAAGCTTTCTTT	CASGLAGTLNTEAFF
few	NA	TRBJ2-4	TRBV5-6	TGTGCCAGCAGCTTAACAGGGTCGAATGCCAAAAACATTCAGTACTTC	CASSLTGSNAKNIQYF
NA	NA	TRBJ2-1	TRBV18	TGTGCCAGCTCACCACCCCAATACGGTGAGCAGTTCTTC	CASSPPQYGEQFF
NA	TRBD2	TRBJ2-1	TRBV10-2	TGCGCCAGCAAGATAGCGGGGGTAAATGAGCAGTTCTTC	CASKIAGVNEQFF